The present entry profiles one T cell receptor beta chain with its context. Its antigen is undetermined. With a much larger clone just one base away, this may be a read error. Drawn from each donor were around 10 milliliters of peripheral blood. The V gene lost 3 bases and the J gene lost 2 bases, with 12 bases spanning the gap. The germline V gene has CDR1 SGHDT and CDR2 YYEEEE. This CDR3 is 15 amino acids long. The data derive from a study of blood T cells in healthy people across ages. Study results and limitations: Samples with more naive T cells showed higher observed beta diversity. Older individuals had lower TCR beta diversity per million T cells (the decline was roughly linear). The CMV status of each donor remained undetermined, and this could have confounded shifts in expanded clonotypes.

Then a second PCR, running about 7 to 11 cycles, was carried out with a sample-barcoded 5' primer and a J-beta primer mix. TCRdb re-called the 5' RACE reads with MiXCR, one entry per CDR3 protein. This sample has about 640,000 distinct CDR3 sequences, with about 30% found just once. The clonotype comes from a woman older than 75 in good health. Sequencing was performed on blood. The chain couples TRBV5-6 to TRBJ1-5, with a weak D call TRBD1 (5 bases). The CDR3 sequence: CASSSRGSGNQPQHF. CDR3 coding DNA: TGTGCCAGCAGCTCCCGGGGGTCCGGCAATCAGCCCCAGCATTTT.